This T cell receptor (beta chain) derives from a study of siplizumab effects on memory and regulatory T cells. Here immunoSEQ multiplex PCR was the method, and the copy in TCRdb shows in-frame clones only, minus some. The repertoire holds tens of thousands of clones, with 94% as singletons. The junction had 12 bases not matched to a gene; V was cut back by 4 bases and J by 10 bases. CDR1 and CDR2 from the germline V gene are MGHRA and YSYEKL. There are 15 residues in the CDR3. This clone was recorded a few times. This sequence originates from a human donor in good health. The sample comprised non-Treg CD4+ T cells sorted from blood. The chain has TRBV4-1 and TRBJ2-1; TRBD2 aligns across 8 bases. This CDR3 is CASSRERGRYFEQFF. Written as DNA, the CDR3 is TGCGCCAGCAGCCGTGAGCGGGGGAGATATTTCGAGCAGTTCTTC.